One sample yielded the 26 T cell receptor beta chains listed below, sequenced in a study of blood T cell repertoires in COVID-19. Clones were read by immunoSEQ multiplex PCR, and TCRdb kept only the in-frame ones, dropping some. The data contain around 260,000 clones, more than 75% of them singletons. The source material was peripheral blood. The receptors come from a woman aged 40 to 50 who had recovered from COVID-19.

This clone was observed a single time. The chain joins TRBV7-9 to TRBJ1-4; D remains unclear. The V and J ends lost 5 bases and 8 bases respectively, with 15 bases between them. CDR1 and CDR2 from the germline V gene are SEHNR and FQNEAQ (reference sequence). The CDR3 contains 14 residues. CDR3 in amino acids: CASSPGGRREKLFF. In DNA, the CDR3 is TGTGCCAGCAGCCCGGGAGGGAGACGGGAAAAACTGTTTTTT.

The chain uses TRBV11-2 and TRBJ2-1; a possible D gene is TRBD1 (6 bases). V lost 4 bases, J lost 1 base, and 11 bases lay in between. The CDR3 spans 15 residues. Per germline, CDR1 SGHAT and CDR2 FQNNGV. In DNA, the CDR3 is TGTGCCAGCAGCTACTCACAGGGTTCCTACAATGAGCAGTTCTTC. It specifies CASSYSQGSYNEQFF. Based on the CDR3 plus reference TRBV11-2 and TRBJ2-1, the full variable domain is EAGVAQSPRYKIIEKRQSVAFWCNPISGHATLYWYQQILGQGPKLLIQFQNNGVVDDSQLPKDRFSAERLKGVDSTLKIQPAKLEDSAVYLCASSYSQGSYNEQFFGPGTRLTVL.

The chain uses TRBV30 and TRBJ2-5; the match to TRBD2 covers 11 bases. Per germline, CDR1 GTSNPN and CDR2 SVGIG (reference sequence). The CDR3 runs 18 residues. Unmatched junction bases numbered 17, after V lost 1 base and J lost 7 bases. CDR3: CAWSATRFTSGGPRTQYF. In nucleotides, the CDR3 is TGTGCCTGGAGTGCCACCCGTTTCACTAGCGGGGGCCCTAGGACCCAGTACTTC. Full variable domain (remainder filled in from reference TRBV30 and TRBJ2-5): SQTIHQWPATLVQPVGSPLSLECTVEGTSNPNLYWYRQAAGRGLQLLFYSVGIGQISSEVPQNLSASRPQDRQFILSSKKLLLSDSGFYLCAWSATRFTSGGPRTQYFGPGTRLLVL.

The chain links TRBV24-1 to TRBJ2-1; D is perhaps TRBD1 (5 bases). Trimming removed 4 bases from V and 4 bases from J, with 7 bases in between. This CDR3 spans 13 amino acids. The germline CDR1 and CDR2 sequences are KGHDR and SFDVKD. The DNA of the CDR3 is TGTGCCACCAGTGAACCAGGGTACAATGAGCAGTTCTTC. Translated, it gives CATSEPGYNEQFF.

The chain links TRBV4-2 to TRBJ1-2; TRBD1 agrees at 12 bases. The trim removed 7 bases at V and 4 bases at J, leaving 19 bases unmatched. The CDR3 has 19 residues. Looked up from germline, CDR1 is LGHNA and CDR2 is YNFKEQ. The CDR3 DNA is TGTGCCAGCACCCCCTTGGGCCCGGGACAGGGGGCGCTTATCTATGGCTACACCTTC. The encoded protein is CASTPLGPGQGALIYGYTF.

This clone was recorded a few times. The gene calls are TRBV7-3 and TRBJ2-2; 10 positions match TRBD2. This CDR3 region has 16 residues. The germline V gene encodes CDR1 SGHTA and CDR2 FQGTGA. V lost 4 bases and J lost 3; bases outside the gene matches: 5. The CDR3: CASSSTSGVYTGELFF. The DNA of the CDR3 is TGTGCCAGCAGCTCAACTAGCGGGGTTTACACCGGGGAGCTGTTTTTT. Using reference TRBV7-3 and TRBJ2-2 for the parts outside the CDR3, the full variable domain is GAGVSQTPSNKVTEKGKYVELRCDPISGHTALYWYRQSLGQGPEFLIYFQGTGAADDSGLPNDRFFAVRPEGSVSTLKIQRTERGDSAVYLCASSSTSGVYTGELFFGEGSRLTVL.

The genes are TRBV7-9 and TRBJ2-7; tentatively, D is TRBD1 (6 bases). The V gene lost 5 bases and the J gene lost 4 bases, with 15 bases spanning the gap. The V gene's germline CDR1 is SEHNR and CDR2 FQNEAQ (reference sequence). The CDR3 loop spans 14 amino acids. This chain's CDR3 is CASSDPGTLYEQYF. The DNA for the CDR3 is TGTGCCAGCAGCGACCCCGGGACATTGTACGAGCAGTACTTC.

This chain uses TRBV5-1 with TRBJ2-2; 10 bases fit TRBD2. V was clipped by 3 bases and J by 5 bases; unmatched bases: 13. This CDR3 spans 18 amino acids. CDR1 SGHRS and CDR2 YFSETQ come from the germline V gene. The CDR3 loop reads CASSSNRGSGGRTGELFF. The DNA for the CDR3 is TGCGCCAGCAGCTCCAACCGGGGTAGCGGGGGGCGAACCGGGGAGCTGTTTTTT.

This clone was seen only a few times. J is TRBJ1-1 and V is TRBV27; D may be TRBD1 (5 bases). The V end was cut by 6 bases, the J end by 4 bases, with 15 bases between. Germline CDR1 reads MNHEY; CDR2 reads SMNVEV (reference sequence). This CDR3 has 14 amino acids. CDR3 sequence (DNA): TGTGCCAGCAGATACCAGGGTGGGGCCACTGAAGCTTTCTTT. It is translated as CASRYQGGATEAFF.

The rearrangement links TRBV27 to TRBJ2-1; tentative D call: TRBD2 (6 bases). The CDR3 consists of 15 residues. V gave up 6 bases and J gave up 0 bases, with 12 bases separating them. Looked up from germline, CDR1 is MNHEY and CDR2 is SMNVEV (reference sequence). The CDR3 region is CASSPGLPSYNEQFF. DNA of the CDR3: TGTGCCAGCAGCCCGGGACTCCCCTCCTACAATGAGCAGTTCTTC.

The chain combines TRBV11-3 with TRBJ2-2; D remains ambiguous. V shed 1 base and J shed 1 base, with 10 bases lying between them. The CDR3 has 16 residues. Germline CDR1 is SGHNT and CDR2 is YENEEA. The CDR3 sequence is CASSLVPTLNTGELFF. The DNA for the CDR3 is TGTGCCAGCAGCTTAGTACCCACATTGAACACCGGGGAGCTGTTTTTT.

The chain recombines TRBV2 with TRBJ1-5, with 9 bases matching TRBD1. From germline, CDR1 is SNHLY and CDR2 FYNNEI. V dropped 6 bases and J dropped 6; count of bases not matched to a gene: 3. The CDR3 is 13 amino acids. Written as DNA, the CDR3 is TGTGCCAGCAGGGGACAGGGAAGTCAGCCCCAGCATTTT. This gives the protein CASRGQGSQPQHF.

The CDR3 here is CASSLAAGVDNSPLHF. CDR3 sequence (DNA): TGTGCCAGCAGCTTAGCGGCAGGGGTCGATAATTCACCCCTCCACTTT. The gene calls are TRBV7-2 and TRBJ1-6; maybe TRBD1 (6 bases). Trimming took 0 bases from V and 5 from J, leaving 11 bases between them. This CDR3 has 16 residues. Germline V gene sequence: CDR1 SGHTA, CDR2 FQGNSA.

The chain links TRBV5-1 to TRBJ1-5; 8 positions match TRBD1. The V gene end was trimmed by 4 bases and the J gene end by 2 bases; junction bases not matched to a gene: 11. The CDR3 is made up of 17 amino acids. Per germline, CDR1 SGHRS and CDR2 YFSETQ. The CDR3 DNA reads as TGCGCCAGCAGCCAGGGAACAGGGGGTTTGGGCAATCAGCCCCAGCATTTT. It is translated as CASSQGTGGLGNQPQHF.

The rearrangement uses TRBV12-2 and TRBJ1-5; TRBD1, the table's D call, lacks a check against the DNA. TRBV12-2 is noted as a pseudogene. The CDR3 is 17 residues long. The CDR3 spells CASHGRGAEGENQPQHF. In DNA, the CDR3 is TGTGCAAGTCACGGCCGGGGCGCAGAGGGGGAAAATCAGCCCCAGCATTTT.

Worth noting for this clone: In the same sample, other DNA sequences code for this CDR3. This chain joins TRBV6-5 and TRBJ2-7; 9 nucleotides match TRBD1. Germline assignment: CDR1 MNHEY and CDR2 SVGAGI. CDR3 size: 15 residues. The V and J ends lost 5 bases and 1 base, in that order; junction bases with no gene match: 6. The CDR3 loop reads CASSLTGGSSYEQYF. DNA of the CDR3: TGTGCCAGCAGTCTAACAGGGGGCTCGTCCTACGAGCAGTACTTC.

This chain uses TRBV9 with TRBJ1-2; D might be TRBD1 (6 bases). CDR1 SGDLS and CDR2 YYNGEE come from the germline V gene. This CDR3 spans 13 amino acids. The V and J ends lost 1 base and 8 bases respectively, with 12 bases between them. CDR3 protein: CASSVNRDGGYTF. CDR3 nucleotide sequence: TGTGCCAGCAGCGTAAACAGGGACGGGGGCTACACCTTC.

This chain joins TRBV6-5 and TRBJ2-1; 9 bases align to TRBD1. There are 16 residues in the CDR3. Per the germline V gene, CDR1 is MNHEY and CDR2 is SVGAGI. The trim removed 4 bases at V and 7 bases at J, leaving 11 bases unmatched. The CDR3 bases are TGTGCCAGCAGTTTACATTCACCTGGGACAGGGAATGAGCAGTTCTTC. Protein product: CASSLHSPGTGNEQFF.

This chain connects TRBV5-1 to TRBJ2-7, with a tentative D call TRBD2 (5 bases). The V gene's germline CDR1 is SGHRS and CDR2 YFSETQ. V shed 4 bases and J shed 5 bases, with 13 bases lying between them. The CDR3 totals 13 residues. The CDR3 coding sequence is TGCGCCAGCAGCCCGAGGGTAGTCGACGAGCAGTACTTC. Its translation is CASSPRVVDEQYF.

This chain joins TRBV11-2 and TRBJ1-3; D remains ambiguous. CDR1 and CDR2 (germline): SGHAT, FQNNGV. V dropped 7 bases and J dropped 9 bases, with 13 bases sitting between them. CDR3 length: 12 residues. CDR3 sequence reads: CASTARRGTIYF. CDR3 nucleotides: TGTGCCAGCACCGCCCGTCGGGGCACCATATATTTT.

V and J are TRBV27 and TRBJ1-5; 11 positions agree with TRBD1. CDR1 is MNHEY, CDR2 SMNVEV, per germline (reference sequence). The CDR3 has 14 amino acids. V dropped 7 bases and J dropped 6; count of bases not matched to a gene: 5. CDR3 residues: CASTRTGGSQPQHF. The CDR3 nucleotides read TGTGCCAGCACCCGGACAGGGGGCAGTCAGCCCCAGCATTTT.

Here the CDR3 reads CASISGGTSNTEAFF. The DNA for the CDR3 is TGTGCCAGCATCTCCGGCGGCACCTCGAACACTGAAGCTTTCTTT. This chain joins TRBV6-5 and TRBJ1-1; D gene unclear. In germline, CDR1 is MNHEY, CDR2 SVGAGI. V shed 7 bases and J shed 1 base, with 16 bases lying between them. The CDR3 is 15 amino acids.

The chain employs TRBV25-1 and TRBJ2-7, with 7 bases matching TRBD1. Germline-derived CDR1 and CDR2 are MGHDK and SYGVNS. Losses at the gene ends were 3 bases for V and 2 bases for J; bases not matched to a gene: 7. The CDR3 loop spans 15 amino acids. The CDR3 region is CASSDPGTATYEQYF. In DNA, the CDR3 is TGTGCCAGCAGTGACCCCGGGACAGCGACCTACGAGCAGTACTTC.

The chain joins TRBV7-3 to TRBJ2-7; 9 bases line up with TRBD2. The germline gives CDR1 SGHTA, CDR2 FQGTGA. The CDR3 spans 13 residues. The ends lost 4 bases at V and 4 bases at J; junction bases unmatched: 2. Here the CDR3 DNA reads TGTGCCAGCAGCTCGGGACTAGCTTACGAGCAGTACTTC. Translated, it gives CASSSGLAYEQYF. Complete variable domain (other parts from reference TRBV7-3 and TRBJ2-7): GAGVSQTPSNKVTEKGKYVELRCDPISGHTALYWYRQSLGQGPEFLIYFQGTGAADDSGLPNDRFFAVRPEGSVSTLKIQRTERGDSAVYLCASSSGLAYEQYFGPGTRLTVT.

CDR3 sequence (DNA): TGCGCCAGCACCTCAGCTGGAAACACCATATATTTT. Its translation: CASTSAGNTIYF. The chain combines TRBV5-1 with TRBJ1-3, with D unresolved. Germline values: CDR1 SGHRS, CDR2 YFSETQ. CDR3 size: 12 residues. Trimming left V 6 bases short and J 2 bases short, with 6 bases between.

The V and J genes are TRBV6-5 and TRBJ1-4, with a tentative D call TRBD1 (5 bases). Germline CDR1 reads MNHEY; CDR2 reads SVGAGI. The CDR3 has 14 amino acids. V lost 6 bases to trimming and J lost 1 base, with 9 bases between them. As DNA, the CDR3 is TGTGCCAGCAGCCTCGGGGGAACTAATGAAAAACTGTTTTTT. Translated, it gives CASSLGGTNEKLFF.